This TCR beta chain is drawn from a study of CD8+CD57+ T cells in acquired aplastic anemia. Study summary: Sorted CD4+ and CD8+ cell DNA averaged approximately 3.2 ug.

Researchers used genomic DNA as the template to profile TCR beta VDJ and CDR3. Using its own MiXCR run on the reads, TCRdb lists one record per CDR3 protein. The repertoire holds some 160,000 distinct CDR3 sequences, with under 55% as singletons. Sequenced patients had shown CD8+CD57+ cell expansion by flow cytometry. CDR1 and CDR2 from the germline V gene are SGDLS and YYNGEE. This CDR3 contains 11 residues. Trimming cost V 2 bases and J 5 bases, with 3 bases left between them. The sequence derives from a human donor with aplastic anemia. The V call is TRBV9, the J call TRBJ2-3; D call uncertain. Material for sequencing was sorted CD4+, CD8+, or CD8+CD57+ T cells (not recorded which) from PBMCs. CDR3 sequence (DNA): TGTGCCAGCAGCGTTAAAGATACGCAGTATTTT. It codes for CASSVKDTQYF.